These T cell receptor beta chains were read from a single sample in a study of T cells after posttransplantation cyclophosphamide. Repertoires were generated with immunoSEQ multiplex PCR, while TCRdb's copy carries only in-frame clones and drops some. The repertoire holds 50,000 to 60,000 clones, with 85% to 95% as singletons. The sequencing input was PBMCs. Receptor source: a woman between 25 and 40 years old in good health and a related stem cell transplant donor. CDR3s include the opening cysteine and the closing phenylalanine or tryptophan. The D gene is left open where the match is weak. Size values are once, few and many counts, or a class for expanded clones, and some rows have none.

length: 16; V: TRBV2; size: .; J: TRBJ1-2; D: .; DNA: TGTGCCAGCAGTGAAGGAATACAGGGTGGGGGCTATGGCTACACCTTC; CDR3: CASSEGIQGGGYGYTF
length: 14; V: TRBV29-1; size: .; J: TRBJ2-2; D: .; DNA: TGCAGCGCAAAGGGGGGGCATGACATCGGGGAGCTGTTTTTT; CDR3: CSAKGGHDIGELFF
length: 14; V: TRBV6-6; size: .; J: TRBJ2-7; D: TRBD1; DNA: TGTGCCAGCAGGCTCGGACAGGGATACTACGAGCGGTACTTC; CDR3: CASRLGQGYYERYF
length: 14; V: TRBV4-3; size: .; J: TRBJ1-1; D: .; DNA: TGCGCCAGCAGCCATGGACAGATGAACACTGAAGCTTTCTTT; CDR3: CASSHGQMNTEAFF
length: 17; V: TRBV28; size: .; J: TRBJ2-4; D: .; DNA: TGTGCCAGCAGTTCCTACTTGGGGGGTATAGCCAAAAACATTCAGTACTTC; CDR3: CASSSYLGGIAKNIQYF
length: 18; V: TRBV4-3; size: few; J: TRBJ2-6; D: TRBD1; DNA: TGCGCCAGCAGCCAAGGGACAGGGGCCTACTCTGGGGCCAACGTCCTGACTTTC; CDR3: CASSQGTGAYSGANVLTF
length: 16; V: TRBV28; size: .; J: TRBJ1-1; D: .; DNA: TGTGCCAGCAGCGTTGGGGCCGGGGGACCGAACACTGAAGCTTTCTTT; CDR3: CASSVGAGGPNTEAFF
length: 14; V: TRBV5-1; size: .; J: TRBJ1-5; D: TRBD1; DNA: TGCGCCAGCAGCCGGACAGGGGGCAATCAGCCCCAGCATTTT; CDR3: CASSRTGGNQPQHF
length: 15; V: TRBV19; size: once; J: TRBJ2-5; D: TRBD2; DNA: TGTGCCAGTAGGGGGACTAGCGGGGGGGCAGAGACCCAGTACTTC; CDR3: CASRGTSGGAETQYF
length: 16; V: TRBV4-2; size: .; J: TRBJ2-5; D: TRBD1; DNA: TGTGCCAGCAGCCCCCTTCAAGACGGCAGGGGGGAGACCCAGTACTTC; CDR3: CASSPLQDGRGETQYF
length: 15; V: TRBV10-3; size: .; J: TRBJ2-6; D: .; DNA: TGTGCCATCAGTGAGTTTGACACTGGGGCCAACGTCCTGACTTTC; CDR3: CAISEFDTGANVLTF
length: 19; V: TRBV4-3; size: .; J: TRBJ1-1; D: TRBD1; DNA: TGCGCCAGCAGCCAAAATTTTTACTTCATAGGGGGCGGGAACACTGAAGCTTTCTTT; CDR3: CASSQNFYFIGGGNTEAFF
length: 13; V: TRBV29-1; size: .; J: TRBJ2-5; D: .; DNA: TGCAGCGTTGCTAAGGCAGGGCAAGAGACCCAGTACTTC; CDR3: CSVAKAGQETQYF
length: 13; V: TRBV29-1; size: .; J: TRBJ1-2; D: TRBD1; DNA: TGCAGCGTTGCCCGACAGGGGTCACGTGGCTACACCTTC; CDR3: CSVARQGSRGYTF
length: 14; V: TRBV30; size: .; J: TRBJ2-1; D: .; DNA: TGTGCCTGGACGGGTAGACTTTTATGGGTGGAGCAGTTCTTC; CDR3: CAWTGRLLWVEQFF
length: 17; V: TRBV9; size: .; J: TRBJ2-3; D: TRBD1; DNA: TGTGCCAGCAGCGTATCTCCCTGGGGACAGGGCTCAGATACGCAGTATTTT; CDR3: CASSVSPWGQGSDTQYF
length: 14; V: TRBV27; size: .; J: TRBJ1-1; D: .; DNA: TGTGCCAGCAGGGTCAGGGCAGGGGCCACTGAAGCTTTCTTT; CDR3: CASRVRAGATEAFF
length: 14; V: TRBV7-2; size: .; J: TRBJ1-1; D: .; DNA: TGTGCCAGCAGCTTAGGCCTATCGAACACTGAAGCTTTCTTT; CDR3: CASSLGLSNTEAFF
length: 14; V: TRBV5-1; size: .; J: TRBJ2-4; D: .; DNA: TGCGCCAGCAGCGTACGGACAGGGAGGGACATTCAGTACTTC; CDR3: CASSVRTGRDIQYF
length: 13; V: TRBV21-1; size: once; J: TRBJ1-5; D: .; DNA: TGTGCCAGCAGCAAAGCCAGGGGCCAGCCCCAGCATTTT; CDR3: CASSKARGQPQHF
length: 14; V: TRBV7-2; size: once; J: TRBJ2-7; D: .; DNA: TGTGCCAGCAGCTTACCCCTCCTTGGCCACGAGCAGTACTTC; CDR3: CASSLPLLGHEQYF
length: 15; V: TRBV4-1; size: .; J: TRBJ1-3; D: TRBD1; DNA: TGCGCCAGCAGCCAACAGACAGGGGCTGGAAACACCATATATTTT; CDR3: CASSQQTGAGNTIYF
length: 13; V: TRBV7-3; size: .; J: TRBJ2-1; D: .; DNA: TGTGCCAGCAGGGACAGCTCCTACAATGAGCAGTTCTTC; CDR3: CASRDSSYNEQFF
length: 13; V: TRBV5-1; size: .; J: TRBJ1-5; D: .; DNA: TGCGCCAGCAGCCGGGATGTAAATCAGCCCCAGCATTTT; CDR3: CASSRDVNQPQHF
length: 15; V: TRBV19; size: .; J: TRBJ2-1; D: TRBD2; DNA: TGTGCCAGTACCGAACTAGCGAGTTCCTACAATGAGCAGTTCTTC; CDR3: CASTELASSYNEQFF
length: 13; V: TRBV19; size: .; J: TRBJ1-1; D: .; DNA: TGTGCCAGTAGTAGTACATTGAACACTGAAGCTTTCTTT; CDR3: CASSSTLNTEAFF
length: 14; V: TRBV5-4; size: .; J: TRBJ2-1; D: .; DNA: TGTGCCGGCAGGGGCGGGGGCTACTCGAATGAGCAGTTCTTC; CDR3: CAGRGGGYSNEQFF
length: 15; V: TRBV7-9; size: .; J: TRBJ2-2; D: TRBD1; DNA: TGTGCCAGCAGCTTAGATGGCAGGGGGACCGGGGAGCTGTTTTTT; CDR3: CASSLDGRGTGELFF
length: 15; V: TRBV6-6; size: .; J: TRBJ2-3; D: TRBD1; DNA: TGTGCCAGCAGAGCAGACAGGGGGCCCACAGATACGCAGTATTTT; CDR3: CASRADRGPTDTQYF
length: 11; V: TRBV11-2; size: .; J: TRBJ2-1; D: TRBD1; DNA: TGTGCCAGCAGCTTCCGGGACAGGGGGTTCTTC; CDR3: CASSFRDRGFF